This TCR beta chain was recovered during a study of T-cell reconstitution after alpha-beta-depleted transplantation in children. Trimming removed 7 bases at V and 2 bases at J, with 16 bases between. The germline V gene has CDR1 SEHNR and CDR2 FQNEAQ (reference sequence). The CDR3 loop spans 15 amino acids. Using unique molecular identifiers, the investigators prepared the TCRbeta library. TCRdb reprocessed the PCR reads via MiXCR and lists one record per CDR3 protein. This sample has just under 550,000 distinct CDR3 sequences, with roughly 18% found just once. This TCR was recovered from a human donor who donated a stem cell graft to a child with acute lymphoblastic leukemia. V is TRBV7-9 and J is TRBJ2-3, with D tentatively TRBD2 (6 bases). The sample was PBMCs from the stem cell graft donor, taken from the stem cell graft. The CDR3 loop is CASIRRDSNTDTQYF. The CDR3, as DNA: TGTGCCAGCATTCGACGGGACTCGAACACAGATACGCAGTATTTT.